This TCR beta chain was documented in a study of cytotoxic CD8 clonotypes in ibrutinib-treated CLL. At the level of the study: The group held about 11 relapsed/refractory and fewer than 16 treatment-naive patients, with under 18 IGHV unmutated. Overall, some 24 responses were partial and 2 complete; following median roughly 72 months, roughly 15 patients stayed remitted and 12 progressed. It was after a median about 12 months of treatment, range 6 to 36, that response samples were taken.

Here immunoSEQ multiplex PCR was the method, and the copy in TCRdb shows in-frame clones only, minus some. The profile covers some 35,000 clones, with around 63% appearing a single time and roughly 26% taken by the ten largest. The sequence was collected from a human donor with chronic lymphocytic leukemia. The material was PBMCs, obtained before ibrutinib treatment.

Here the CDR3 DNA reads TGTGCCAGCAGCTTGGCCTTTGGCGGGAGGGCTGCCTACGAGCAGTACTTC. This gives the protein CASSLAFGGRAAYEQYF. The chain links TRBV5-6 to TRBJ2-7; TRBD2 matches at 9 bases. CDR1 is SGHDT, CDR2 YYEEEE, per germline. Trimming at V came to 0 bases and at J to 2 bases, leaving 9 bases not matched to a gene. This CDR3 is 17 amino acids long.